These T cell receptor beta chains were read from a single sample in a study of T cells after yellow fever vaccination. One entry per CDR3 protein, called by TCRdb with MiXCR from the 5' RACE reads. The sample contains approximately 250,000 distinct CDR3 sequences, roughly 5% of which appear only once. This material consisted of CD4+ T cells sorted from PBMCs, taken on the day of the yellow fever booster vaccination. The origin of the receptors is a man between 18 and 29 years old who received the YFV17D yellow fever vaccine. CDR3s include the opening cysteine and the closing phenylalanine or tryptophan. A D gene is named only where the DNA matches it firmly. Not every row has a clone size; where given, it reads once, few, many or a size class.

-,many,TRBJ1-2,TRBV7-2,CASSLRGVGYGYTF,TGTGCCAGCAGCTTAAGGGGAGTTGGCTATGGCTACACCTTC
-,few,TRBJ2-2,TRBV5-6,CASSPPGHGGELFF,TGTGCCAGCAGCCCCCCGGGACACGGAGGGGAGCTGTTTTTT
-,-,TRBJ1-1,TRBV6-6,CASSYRGGPAGNTEAFF,TGTGCCAGCAGTTACAGGGGGGGCCCCGCGGGGAACACTGAAGCTTTCTTT
TRBD2,many,TRBJ2-1,TRBV9,CASSVTSGGVGEQFF,TGTGCCAGCAGCGTGACTAGCGGGGGGGTCGGTGAGCAGTTCTTC
-,many,TRBJ2-1,TRBV5-1,CASSLYGLLYNEQFF,TGCGCCAGCAGCCTCTATGGACTGTTGTACAATGAGCAGTTCTTC
-,many,TRBJ1-1,TRBV4-2,CASGNLGFLEAFF,TGTGCCAGCGGGAATTTAGGTTTCCTTGAAGCTTTCTTT
-,few,TRBJ1-6,TRBV6-5,CASSYSRQYNSPLHF,TGTGCCAGCAGTTACTCGCGTCAGTATAATTCACCCCTCCACTTT
TRBD1,few,TRBJ2-5,TRBV5-1,CASSSTYRQGAKGETQYF,TGCGCCAGCAGCTCGACGTACCGACAGGGGGCGAAGGGAGAGACCCAGTACTTC
-,many,TRBJ2-5,TRBV4-3,CASSQEVTGNQETQYF,TGCGCCAGCAGCCAAGAGGTAACGGGAAACCAAGAGACCCAGTACTTC
-,many,TRBJ1-1,TRBV5-1,CASYVNLGGNTEAFF,TGCGCCAGCTATGTTAATCTTGGGGGGAACACTGAAGCTTTCTTT
TRBD1,many,TRBJ2-2,TRBV18,CASSPWTGEGELFF,TGTGCCAGCTCACCGTGGACAGGGGAAGGGGAGCTGTTTTTT